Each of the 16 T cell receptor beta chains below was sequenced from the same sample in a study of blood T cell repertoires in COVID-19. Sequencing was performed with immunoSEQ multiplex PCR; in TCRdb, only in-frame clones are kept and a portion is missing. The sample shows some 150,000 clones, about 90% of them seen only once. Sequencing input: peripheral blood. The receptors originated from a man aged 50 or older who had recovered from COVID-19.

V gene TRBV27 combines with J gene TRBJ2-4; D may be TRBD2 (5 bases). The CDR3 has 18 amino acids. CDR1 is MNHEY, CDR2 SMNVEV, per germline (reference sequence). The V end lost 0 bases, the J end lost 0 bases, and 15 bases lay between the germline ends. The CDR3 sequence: CASSLSAGDPLAKNIQYF. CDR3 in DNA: TGTGCCAGCAGTTTATCAGCCGGGGATCCTTTAGCCAAAAACATTCAGTACTTC.

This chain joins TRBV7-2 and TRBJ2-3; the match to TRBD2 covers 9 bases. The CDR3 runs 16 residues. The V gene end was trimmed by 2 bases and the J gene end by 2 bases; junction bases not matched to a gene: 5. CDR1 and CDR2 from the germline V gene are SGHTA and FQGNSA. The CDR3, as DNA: TGTGCCAGCAGCTTAAGTAGCGGGGGCACCACAGATACGCAGTATTTT. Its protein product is CASSLSSGGTTDTQYF.

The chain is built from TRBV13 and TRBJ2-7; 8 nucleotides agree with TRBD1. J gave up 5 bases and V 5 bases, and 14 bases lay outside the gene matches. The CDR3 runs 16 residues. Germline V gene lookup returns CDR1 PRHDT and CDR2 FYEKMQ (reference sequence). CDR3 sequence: CASSTSPGTGYHEQYF. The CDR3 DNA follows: TGTGCCAGCAGCACTAGCCCCGGGACAGGTTACCACGAGCAGTACTTC.

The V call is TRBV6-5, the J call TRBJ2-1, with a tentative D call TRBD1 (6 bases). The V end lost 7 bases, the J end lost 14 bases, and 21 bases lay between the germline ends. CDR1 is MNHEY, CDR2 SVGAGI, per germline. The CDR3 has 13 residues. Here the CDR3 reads CASTLIAGQTKFF. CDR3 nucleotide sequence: TGTGCCAGCACCCTCATCGCTGGACAGACGAAGTTCTTC.

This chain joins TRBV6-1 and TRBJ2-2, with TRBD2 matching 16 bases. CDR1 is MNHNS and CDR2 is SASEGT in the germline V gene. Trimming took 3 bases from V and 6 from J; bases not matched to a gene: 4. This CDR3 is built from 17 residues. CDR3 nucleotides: TGTGCCAGCAGTGAGGGACTAGCGGGGGGGCCGTCCGGGGAGCTGTTTTTT. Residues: CASSEGLAGGPSGELFF.

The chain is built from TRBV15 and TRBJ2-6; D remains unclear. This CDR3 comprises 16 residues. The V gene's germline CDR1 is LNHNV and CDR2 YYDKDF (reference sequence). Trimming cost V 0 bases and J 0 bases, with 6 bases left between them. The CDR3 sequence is CATSRDSVSGANVLTF. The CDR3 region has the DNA TGTGCCACCAGCAGAGACTCGGTCTCTGGGGCCAACGTCCTGACTTTC.

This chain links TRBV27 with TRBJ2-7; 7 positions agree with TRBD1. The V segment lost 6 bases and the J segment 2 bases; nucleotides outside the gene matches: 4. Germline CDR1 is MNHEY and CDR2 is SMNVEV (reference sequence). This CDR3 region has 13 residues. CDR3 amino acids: CASRQGIPYEQYF. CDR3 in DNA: TGTGCCAGCAGACAGGGGATTCCCTACGAGCAGTACTTC.

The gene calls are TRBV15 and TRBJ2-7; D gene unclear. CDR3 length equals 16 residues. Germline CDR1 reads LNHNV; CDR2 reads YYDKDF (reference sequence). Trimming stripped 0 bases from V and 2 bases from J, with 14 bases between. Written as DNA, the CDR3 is TGTGCCACCAGCAGAGATCTGACACCGTCACCCTACGAGCAGTACTTC. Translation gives CATSRDLTPSPYEQYF.

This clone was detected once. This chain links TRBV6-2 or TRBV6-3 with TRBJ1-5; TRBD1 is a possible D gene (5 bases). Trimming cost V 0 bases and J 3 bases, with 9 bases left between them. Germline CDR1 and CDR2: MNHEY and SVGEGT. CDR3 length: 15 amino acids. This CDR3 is CASSYSGRVNQPQHF. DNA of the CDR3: TGTGCCAGCAGTTACTCGGGCAGGGTCAATCAGCCCCAGCATTTT.

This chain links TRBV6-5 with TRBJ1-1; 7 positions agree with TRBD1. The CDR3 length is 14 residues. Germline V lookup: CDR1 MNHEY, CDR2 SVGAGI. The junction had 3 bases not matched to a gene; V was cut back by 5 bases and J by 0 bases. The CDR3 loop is CASSPGTVNTEAFF. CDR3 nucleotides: TGTGCCAGCAGTCCCGGGACAGTGAACACTGAAGCTTTCTTT.

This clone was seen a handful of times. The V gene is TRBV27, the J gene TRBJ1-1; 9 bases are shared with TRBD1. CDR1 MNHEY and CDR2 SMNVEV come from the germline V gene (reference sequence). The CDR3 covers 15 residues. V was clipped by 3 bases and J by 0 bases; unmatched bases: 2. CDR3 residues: CASSFGTGMNTEAFF. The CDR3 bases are TGTGCCAGCAGTTTCGGGACAGGGATGAACACTGAAGCTTTCTTT.

CDR3 sequence (DNA): TGTGCCAGCAGTTTAGCGGCAGGGGATGGCTACACCTTC. This codes for CASSLAAGDGYTF. The rearrangement uses TRBV27 and TRBJ1-2; perhaps TRBD1 as D (6 bases). There are 13 residues in the CDR3. CDR1 and CDR2 (germline): MNHEY, SMNVEV (reference sequence). V was clipped by 2 bases and J by 6 bases, with 10 bases between them.

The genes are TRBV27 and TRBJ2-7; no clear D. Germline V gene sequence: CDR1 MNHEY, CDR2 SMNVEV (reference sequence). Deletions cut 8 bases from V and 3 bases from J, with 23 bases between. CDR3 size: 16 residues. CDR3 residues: CASQSVRFSSFYEQYF. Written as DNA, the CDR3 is TGTGCCAGCCAATCGGTCAGGTTTTCCTCCTTCTACGAGCAGTACTTC.

The CDR3 loop is CASSLAGAGGRTPANEKLFF. CDR3 DNA: TGTGCCAGCAGCTTGGCCGGGGCAGGGGGCAGGACCCCAGCTAATGAAAAACTGTTTTTT. The chain couples TRBV5-4 to TRBJ1-4; 8 positions match TRBD1. This CDR3 contains 20 residues. The junction had 16 bases not matched to a gene; V was cut back by 0 bases and J by 3 bases. Germline CDR1 is SGHNT and CDR2 is YYREEE (reference sequence).

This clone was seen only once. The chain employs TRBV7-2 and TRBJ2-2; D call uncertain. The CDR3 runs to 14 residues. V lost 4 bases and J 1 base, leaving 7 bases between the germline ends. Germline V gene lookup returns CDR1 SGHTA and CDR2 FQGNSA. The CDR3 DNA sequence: TGTGCCAGCAGCTCCTCGCGGAACACCGGGGAGCTGTTTTTT. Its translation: CASSSSRNTGELFF.

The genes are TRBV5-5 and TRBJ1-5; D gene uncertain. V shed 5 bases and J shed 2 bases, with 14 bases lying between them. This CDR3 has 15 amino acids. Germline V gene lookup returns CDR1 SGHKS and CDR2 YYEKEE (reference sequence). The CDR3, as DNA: TGTGCCAGCAGTACCCATCATCGGGGCAATCAGCCCCAGCATTTT. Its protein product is CASSTHHRGNQPQHF.